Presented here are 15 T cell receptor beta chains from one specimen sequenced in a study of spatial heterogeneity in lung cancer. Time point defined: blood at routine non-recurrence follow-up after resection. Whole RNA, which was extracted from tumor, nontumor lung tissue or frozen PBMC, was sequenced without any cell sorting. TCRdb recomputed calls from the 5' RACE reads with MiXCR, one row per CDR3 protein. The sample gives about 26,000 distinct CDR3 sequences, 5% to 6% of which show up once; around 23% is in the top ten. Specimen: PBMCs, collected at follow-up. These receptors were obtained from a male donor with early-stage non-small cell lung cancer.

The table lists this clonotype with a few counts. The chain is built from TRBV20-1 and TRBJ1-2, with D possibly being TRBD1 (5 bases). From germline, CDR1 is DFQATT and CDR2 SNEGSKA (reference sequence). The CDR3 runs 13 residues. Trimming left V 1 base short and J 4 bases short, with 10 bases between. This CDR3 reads CSARGGSFYGYTF. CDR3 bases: TGCAGTGCTAGAGGGGGGAGCTTCTATGGCTACACCTTC.

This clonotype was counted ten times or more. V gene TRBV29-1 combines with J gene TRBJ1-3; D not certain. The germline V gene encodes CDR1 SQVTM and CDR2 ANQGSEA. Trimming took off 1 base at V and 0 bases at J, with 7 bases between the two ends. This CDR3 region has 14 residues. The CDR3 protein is CSVEGGSSGNTIYF. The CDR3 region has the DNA TGCAGCGTTGAAGGAGGTAGCTCTGGAAACACCATATATTTT.

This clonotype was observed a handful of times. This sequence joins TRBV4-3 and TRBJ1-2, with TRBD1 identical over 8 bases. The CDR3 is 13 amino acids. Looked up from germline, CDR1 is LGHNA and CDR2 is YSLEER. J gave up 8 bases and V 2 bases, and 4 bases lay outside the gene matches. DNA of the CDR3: TGCGCCAGCAGCCAAAACAGGGGGGGAGGCTACACCTTC. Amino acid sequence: CASSQNRGGGYTF.

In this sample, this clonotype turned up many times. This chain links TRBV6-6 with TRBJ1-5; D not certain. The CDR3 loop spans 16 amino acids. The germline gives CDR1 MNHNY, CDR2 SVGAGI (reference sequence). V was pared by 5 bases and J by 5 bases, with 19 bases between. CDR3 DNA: TGTGCCAGCAGTCACCCCCGCAGGCGGGTTGATCAGCCCCAGCATTTT. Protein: CASSHPRRRVDQPQHF.

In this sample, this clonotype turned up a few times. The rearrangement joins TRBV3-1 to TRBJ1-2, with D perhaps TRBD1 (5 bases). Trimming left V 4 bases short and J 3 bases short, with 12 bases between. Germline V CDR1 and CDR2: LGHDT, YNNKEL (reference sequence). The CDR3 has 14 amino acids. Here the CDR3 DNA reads TGTGCCAGCAGCCCTCAGACAGCTGACTATGGCTACACCTTC. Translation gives CASSPQTADYGYTF.

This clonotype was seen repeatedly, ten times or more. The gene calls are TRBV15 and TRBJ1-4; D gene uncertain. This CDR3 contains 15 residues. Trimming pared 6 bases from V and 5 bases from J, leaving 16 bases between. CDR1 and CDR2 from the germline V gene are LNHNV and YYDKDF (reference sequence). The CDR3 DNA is TGTGCCACCAGAGGAAGGGCAGGCAGGAATGAAAAACTGTTTTTT. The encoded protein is CATRGRAGRNEKLFF.

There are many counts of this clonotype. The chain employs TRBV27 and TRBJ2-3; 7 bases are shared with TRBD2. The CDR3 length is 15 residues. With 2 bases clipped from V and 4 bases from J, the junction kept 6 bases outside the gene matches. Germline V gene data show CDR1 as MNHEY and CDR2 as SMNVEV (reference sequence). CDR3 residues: CASSLQRGRPDTQYF. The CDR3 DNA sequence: TGTGCCAGCAGTTTACAGCGGGGACGTCCAGATACGCAGTATTTT.

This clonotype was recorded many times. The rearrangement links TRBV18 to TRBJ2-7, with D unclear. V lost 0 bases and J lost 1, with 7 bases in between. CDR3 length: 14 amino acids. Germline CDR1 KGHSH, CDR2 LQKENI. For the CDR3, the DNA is TGTGCCAGCTCACCACCGGCTAGATCCTACGAGCAGTACTTC. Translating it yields CASSPPARSYEQYF. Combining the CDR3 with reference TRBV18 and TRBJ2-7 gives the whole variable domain NAGVMQNPRHLVRRRGQEARLRCSPMKGHSHVYWYRQLPEEGLKFMVYLQKENIIDESGMPKERFSAEFPKEGPSILRIQQVVRGDSAAYFCASSPPARSYEQYFGPGTRLTVT.

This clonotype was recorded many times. For the CDR3, the DNA is TGTGCCAGCAGCCCACAGACTAGCGGGAGTCGTCATGAGCAGTTCTTC. Protein sequence: CASSPQTSGSRHEQFF. The chain joins TRBV7-3 to TRBJ2-1, with 12 nucleotides matching TRBD2. V lost 5 bases to trimming and J lost 8 bases; unmatched junction nucleotides: 10. The CDR3 is made up of 16 amino acids. CDR1 and CDR2 from the germline V gene are SGHTA and FQGTGA.

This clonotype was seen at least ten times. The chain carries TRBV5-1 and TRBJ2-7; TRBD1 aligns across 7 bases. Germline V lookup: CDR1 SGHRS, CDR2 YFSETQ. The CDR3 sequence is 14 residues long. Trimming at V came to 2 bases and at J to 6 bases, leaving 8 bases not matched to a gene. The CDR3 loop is CASSFGEGAGEQYF. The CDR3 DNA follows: TGCGCCAGCAGCTTCGGTGAGGGGGCAGGCGAGCAGTACTTC.

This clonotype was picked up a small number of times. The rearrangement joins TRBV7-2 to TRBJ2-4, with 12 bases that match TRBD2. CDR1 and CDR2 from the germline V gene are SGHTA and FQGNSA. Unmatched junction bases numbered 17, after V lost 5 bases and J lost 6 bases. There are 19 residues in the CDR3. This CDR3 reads CASSPIPSSGGAIPNIQYF. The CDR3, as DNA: TGTGCCAGCAGCCCCATCCCCTCTAGCGGGGGGGCAATCCCAAACATTCAGTACTTC.

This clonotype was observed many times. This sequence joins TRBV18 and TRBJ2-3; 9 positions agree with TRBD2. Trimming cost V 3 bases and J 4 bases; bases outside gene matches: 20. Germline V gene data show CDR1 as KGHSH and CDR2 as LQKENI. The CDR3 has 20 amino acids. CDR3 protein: CASSPPLTTSGWDSADTQYF. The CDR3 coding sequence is TGTGCCAGCTCACCCCCCTTAACGACTAGCGGTTGGGATTCCGCAGATACGCAGTATTTT.

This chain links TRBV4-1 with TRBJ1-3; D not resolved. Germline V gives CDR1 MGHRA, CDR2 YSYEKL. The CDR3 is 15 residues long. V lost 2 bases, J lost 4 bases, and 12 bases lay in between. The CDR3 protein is CASSQQANPGNTIYF. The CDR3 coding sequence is TGCGCCAGCAGCCAACAAGCAAACCCGGGAAACACCATATATTTT.

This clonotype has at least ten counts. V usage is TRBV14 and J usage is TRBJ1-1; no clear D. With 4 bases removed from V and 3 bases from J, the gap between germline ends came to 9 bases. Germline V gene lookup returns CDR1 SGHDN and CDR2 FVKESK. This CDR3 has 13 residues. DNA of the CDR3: TGTGCCAGCAGCCGGACGCTGTACACTGAAGCTTTCTTT. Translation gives CASSRTLYTEAFF.

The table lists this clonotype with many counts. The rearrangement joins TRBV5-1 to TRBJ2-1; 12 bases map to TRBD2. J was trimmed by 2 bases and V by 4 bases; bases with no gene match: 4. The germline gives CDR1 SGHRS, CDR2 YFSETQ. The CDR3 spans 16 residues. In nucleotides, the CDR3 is TGCGCCAGCAGCACCTGGACTAGCGGGGCCTACAATGAGCAGTTCTTC. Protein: CASSTWTSGAYNEQFF.